This is a list of T cell receptor beta chains from one sample in a study of cytomegalovirus exposure and HLA in healthy donors. TCRdb keeps only in-frame clones here, not all; method: immunoSEQ multiplex PCR. Among 150,000 to 200,000 clones listed, around four fifths were seen once. Sample: PBMCs. Every receptor here comes from a woman aged 18-35 years in good health and CMV-seronegative. Each CDR3 is given with its conserved first and last residue. Fields, in order: CDR3 protein, CDR3 DNA, clone size, D gene, J gene, V gene. D genes are given only for firm matches. Size is omitted from some rows. Given values are once, few, many or a class for expanded clones.

CDR3aa: CASSPLTSGSTDEQFF; CDR3nt: TGTGCCAGCTCACCGTTAACTAGCGGGAGTACGGATGAGCAGTTCTTC; abundance: NA; d_gene: TRBD2; j_gene: TRBJ2-1; v_gene: TRBV18
CDR3aa: CASSEVLNEQYF; CDR3nt: TGTGCCAGCAGTGAAGTTCTAAACGAGCAGTACTTC; abundance: NA; d_gene: NA; j_gene: TRBJ2-7; v_gene: TRBV6-1
CDR3aa: CASSVRQGGGDNSPLHF; CDR3nt: TGTGCCAGCAGCGTACGACAGGGAGGTGGCGATAATTCACCCCTCCACTTT; abundance: NA; d_gene: TRBD1; j_gene: TRBJ1-6; v_gene: TRBV7-9
CDR3aa: CASSPQPGGPYEQYF; CDR3nt: TGTGCCAGCAGTCCTCAACCCGGGGGGCCCTACGAGCAGTACTTC; abundance: NA; d_gene: NA; j_gene: TRBJ2-7; v_gene: TRBV27
CDR3aa: CASSLGWERYNEQFF; CDR3nt: TGTGCCAGCAGTTTGGGGTGGGAGAGATACAATGAGCAGTTCTTC; abundance: NA; d_gene: NA; j_gene: TRBJ2-1; v_gene: TRBV27
CDR3aa: CASRHRQGHQPQHF; CDR3nt: TGTGCCAGCAGACACAGACAGGGGCATCAGCCCCAGCATTTT; abundance: NA; d_gene: TRBD1; j_gene: TRBJ1-5; v_gene: TRBV16
CDR3aa: CASRPGQTTYGYTF; CDR3nt: TGTGCCAGCAGACCGGGACAGACAACCTATGGCTACACCTTC; abundance: NA; d_gene: TRBD1; j_gene: TRBJ1-2; v_gene: TRBV28
CDR3aa: CASRVDRAHGNTIYF; CDR3nt: TGTGCCAGCCGCGTGGACAGGGCGCACGGAAACACCATATATTTT; abundance: once; d_gene: TRBD1; j_gene: TRBJ1-3; v_gene: TRBV19
CDR3aa: CASSLAQSYEQYF; CDR3nt: TGTGCCAGCAGTTTGGCCCAGTCCTACGAGCAGTACTTC; abundance: NA; d_gene: NA; j_gene: TRBJ2-7; v_gene: TRBV28
CDR3aa: CASSLSGGSSYEQYF; CDR3nt: TGTGCCAGCAGCCTTAGCGGGGGGAGCTCCTACGAGCAGTACTTC; abundance: NA; d_gene: TRBD2; j_gene: TRBJ2-7; v_gene: TRBV27
CDR3aa: CASSINTPYNEQFF; CDR3nt: TGTGCCAGTAGTATTAACACCCCCTACAATGAGCAGTTCTTC; abundance: few; d_gene: NA; j_gene: TRBJ2-1; v_gene: TRBV19
CDR3aa: CASSSTGIWDEQFF; CDR3nt: TGTGCCAGTAGTTCGACAGGGATTTGGGATGAGCAGTTCTTC; abundance: NA; d_gene: TRBD1; j_gene: TRBJ2-1; v_gene: TRBV19
CDR3aa: CASSPRGQGAYEQYF; CDR3nt: TGTGCCAGCAGCCCCCGTGGACAGGGGGCCTACGAGCAGTACTTC; abundance: NA; d_gene: TRBD1; j_gene: TRBJ2-7; v_gene: TRBV7-8
CDR3aa: CASSLATGNNQPQHF; CDR3nt: TGTGCCAGCAGCTTAGCGACAGGGAACAATCAGCCCCAGCATTTT; abundance: NA; d_gene: TRBD1; j_gene: TRBJ1-5; v_gene: TRBV7-2
CDR3aa: CASSLHLRDSNQPQHF; CDR3nt: TGTGCCAGCAGTTTGCACTTACGAGATAGCAATCAGCCCCAGCATTTT; abundance: NA; d_gene: NA; j_gene: TRBJ1-5; v_gene: TRBV27
CDR3aa: CASGGTVDQPQHF; CDR3nt: TGTGCCAGTGGGGGGACAGTTGATCAGCCCCAGCATTTT; abundance: NA; d_gene: TRBD1; j_gene: TRBJ1-5; v_gene: TRBV19
CDR3aa: CASSEAQGMGHEKLFF; CDR3nt: TGTGCCAGCAGTGAAGCGCAGGGGATGGGGCATGAAAAACTGTTTTTT; abundance: few; d_gene: NA; j_gene: TRBJ1-4; v_gene: TRBV6-1
CDR3aa: CASSLTPPERTMNTEAFF; CDR3nt: TGTGCCAGCAGCTTAACCCCGCCAGAACGTACAATGAACACTGAAGCTTTCTTT; abundance: NA; d_gene: NA; j_gene: TRBJ1-1; v_gene: TRBV7-6
CDR3aa: CASSFTNLVGDEQFF; CDR3nt: TGCGCCAGCAGCTTTACTAACTTGGTTGGCGATGAGCAGTTCTTC; abundance: NA; d_gene: NA; j_gene: TRBJ2-1; v_gene: TRBV5-1
CDR3aa: CASSQEIFGQTYNSPLHF; CDR3nt: TGCGCCAGCAGCCAAGAAATTTTCGGACAGACCTATAATTCACCCCTCCACTTT; abundance: NA; d_gene: NA; j_gene: TRBJ1-6; v_gene: TRBV4-1
CDR3aa: CASSLAHSESGYEQYF; CDR3nt: TGTGCCAGCAGCTTAGCCCATAGCGAGAGCGGCTACGAGCAGTACTTC; abundance: NA; d_gene: NA; j_gene: TRBJ2-7; v_gene: TRBV7-9
CDR3aa: CASSVSGNLGEQYF; CDR3nt: TGTGCCAGCAGCGTGTCCGGGAACTTGGGCGAGCAGTACTTC; abundance: NA; d_gene: NA; j_gene: TRBJ2-7; v_gene: TRBV9
CDR3aa: CASSDSRDRYGYTF; CDR3nt: TGTGCCAGCAGTGACTCGCGGGACAGGTATGGCTACACCTTC; abundance: NA; d_gene: TRBD1; j_gene: TRBJ1-2; v_gene: TRBV6-4
CDR3aa: CASSLGQGTLWEQYF; CDR3nt: TGTGCCAGCAGCTTAGGACAGGGAACCCTCTGGGAGCAGTACTTC; abundance: NA; d_gene: TRBD1; j_gene: TRBJ2-7; v_gene: TRBV7-9
CDR3aa: CSVRDRNNEKLFF; CDR3nt: TGCAGCGTGAGGGACAGGAATAATGAAAAACTGTTTTTT; abundance: NA; d_gene: TRBD1; j_gene: TRBJ1-4; v_gene: TRBV29-1
CDR3aa: CASSPFPNEQFF; CDR3nt: TGTGCCAGCAGTCCCTTCCCCAATGAGCAGTTCTTC; abundance: NA; d_gene: NA; j_gene: TRBJ2-1; v_gene: TRBV27
CDR3aa: CAISESAAGDSSYEQYF; CDR3nt: TGTGCCATCAGTGAGTCGGCGGCCGGGGACAGCTCCTACGAGCAGTACTTC; abundance: NA; d_gene: TRBD1; j_gene: TRBJ2-7; v_gene: TRBV10-3
CDR3aa: CASSHRGLNQPQHF; CDR3nt: TGTGCCAGCAGCCACAGGGGGCTTAATCAGCCCCAGCATTTT; abundance: NA; d_gene: TRBD1; j_gene: TRBJ1-5; v_gene: TRBV27
CDR3aa: CASSISQENIQYF; CDR3nt: TGTGCCAGTAGTATTTCCCAGGAAAACATTCAGTACTTC; abundance: NA; d_gene: NA; j_gene: TRBJ2-4; v_gene: TRBV19
CDR3aa: CATSREKRGGRGELFF; CDR3nt: TGTGCCACCAGCAGAGAGAAGCGGGGGGGCCGCGGGGAGCTGTTTTTT; abundance: NA; d_gene: TRBD2; j_gene: TRBJ2-2; v_gene: TRBV15
CDR3aa: CASSYRSGNSPLHF; CDR3nt: TGCGCCAGCAGCTACAGGTCCGGGAATTCACCCCTCCACTTT; abundance: NA; d_gene: NA; j_gene: TRBJ1-6; v_gene: TRBV5-1
CDR3aa: CASRPGPGGGTDTQYF; CDR3nt: TGTGCCAGCAGGCCGGGCCCCGGCGGGGGGACAGATACGCAGTATTTT; abundance: NA; d_gene: TRBD2; j_gene: TRBJ2-3; v_gene: TRBV6-4
CDR3aa: CASSDSYNSPLHF; CDR3nt: TGTGCCAGCTCGGACAGTTATAATTCACCCCTCCACTTT; abundance: NA; d_gene: NA; j_gene: TRBJ1-6; v_gene: TRBV18
CDR3aa: CASSLVWGQGNQPQHF; CDR3nt: TGTGCCAGCAGTTTAGTGTGGGGACAGGGCAATCAGCCCCAGCATTTT; abundance: NA; d_gene: TRBD1; j_gene: TRBJ1-5; v_gene: TRBV28
CDR3aa: CASSYAASGSGEQYF; CDR3nt: TGTGCCAGCAGTTACGCGGCTAGCGGGAGCGGCGAGCAGTACTTC; abundance: NA; d_gene: TRBD2; j_gene: TRBJ2-7; v_gene: TRBV6-6
CDR3aa: CASSNLGTGGDGNTIYF; CDR3nt: TGCGCCAGCAGCAACCTCGGGACAGGGGGCGACGGAAACACCATATATTTT; abundance: NA; d_gene: TRBD1; j_gene: TRBJ1-3; v_gene: TRBV4-1
CDR3aa: CASRGLAGVGEQYF; CDR3nt: TGTGCCAGCAGGGGACTAGCGGGAGTGGGCGAGCAGTACTTC; abundance: few; d_gene: TRBD2; j_gene: TRBJ2-7; v_gene: TRBV6-4
CDR3aa: CASYGGTGQETQYF; CDR3nt: TGTGCCAGCTATGGGGGGACAGGTCAAGAGACCCAGTACTTC; abundance: NA; d_gene: TRBD1; j_gene: TRBJ2-5; v_gene: TRBV5-8
CDR3aa: CASSSGGRGYTF; CDR3nt: TGTGCCAGCAGTTCAGGGGGCCGTGGCTACACCTTC; abundance: NA; d_gene: TRBD1; j_gene: TRBJ1-2; v_gene: TRBV28
CDR3aa: CASSGGQSYEQYF; CDR3nt: TGCGCCAGCAGCGGCGGACAGTCCTACGAGCAGTACTTC; abundance: NA; d_gene: NA; j_gene: TRBJ2-7; v_gene: TRBV5-1
CDR3aa: CASSAPSGGDLRDEQFF; CDR3nt: TGCGCCAGCAGTGCTCCCAGCGGGGGGGATCTGAGGGATGAGCAGTTCTTC; abundance: NA; d_gene: TRBD2; j_gene: TRBJ2-1; v_gene: TRBV10-1
CDR3aa: CATSRDLNTGELFF; CDR3nt: TGTGCCACCAGCAGAGACCTGAACACCGGGGAGCTGTTTTTT; abundance: NA; d_gene: NA; j_gene: TRBJ2-2; v_gene: TRBV15
CDR3aa: CASSKQGTATDTQYF; CDR3nt: TGTGCCAGCAGTAAACAGGGGACCGCCACAGATACGCAGTATTTT; abundance: NA; d_gene: TRBD1; j_gene: TRBJ2-3; v_gene: TRBV2
CDR3aa: CASSPGEDQPQHF; CDR3nt: TGCGCCAGCAGTCCGGGTGAAGATCAGCCCCAGCATTTT; abundance: once; d_gene: NA; j_gene: TRBJ1-5; v_gene: TRBV5-1